The 13 T cell receptor beta chains below come from one sample, sequenced in a study of Tregs in tolerant kidney transplant recipients. The antigens these receptors bind are not known. The data were produced by immunoSEQ multiplex PCR, yet TCRdb's version contains in-frame clones alone and is incomplete. Seen here are tens of thousands of clones, approximately 80% observed once, and the top ten hold approximately 2.1%. Sequencing input: Tregs from blood cultured with allogeneic cells. The source of these receptors is a human donor in good health.

This chain uses TRBV18 with TRBJ2-5; D remains ambiguous. Trimming stripped 0 bases from V and 2 bases from J, with 4 bases between. The germline V gene encodes CDR1 KGHSH and CDR2 LQKENI. This CDR3 comprises 13 residues. In nucleotides, the CDR3 is TGTGCCAGCTCACCACCAGGGCAAGAGACCCAGTACTTC. Translating gives CASSPPGQETQYF.

The V gene is TRBV5-1, the J gene TRBJ2-3; 7 positions agree with TRBD2. This CDR3 is 14 amino acids long. Germline CDR1 SGHRS, CDR2 YFSETQ. With V trimmed by 4 bases and J by 3 bases, 5 bases remained unmatched. The CDR3: CASSLWGGTDTQYF. The CDR3 DNA follows: TGCGCCAGCAGCCTCTGGGGAGGGACAGATACGCAGTATTTT.

V is TRBV29-1 and J is TRBJ1-4; 8 bases are a match to TRBD1. Unmatched junction bases numbered 6, after V lost 2 bases and J lost 7 bases. The germline CDR1 and CDR2 sequences are SQVTM and ANQGSEA. The CDR3 covers 14 residues. This CDR3 reads CSVERWTGSEKLFF. The CDR3 region has the DNA TGCAGCGTTGAAAGGTGGACAGGGAGTGAAAAACTGTTTTTT.

The chain combines TRBV27 with TRBJ2-4; D is uncertain. This CDR3 contains 13 residues. Germline CDR1 reads MNHEY; CDR2 reads SMNVEV (reference sequence). V was pared by 2 bases and J by 5 bases, with 7 bases between. This chain's CDR3 is CASSLGSQNIQYF. CDR3 bases: TGTGCCAGCAGTTTAGGGTCCCAAAACATTCAGTACTTC.

CDR3 sequence: CASSPGATEQFF. CDR3 nucleotide sequence: TGTGCCAGCAGTCCGGGTGCCACTGAGCAGTTCTTC. The J gene is TRBJ2-1, the V gene TRBV6-1; D remains ambiguous. Germline lookup yields CDR1 MNHNS and CDR2 SASEGT. CDR3 size: 12 residues. The V end lost 5 bases, the J end lost 9 bases, and 11 bases lay between the germline ends.

The chain joins TRBV5-5 to TRBJ2-5; 16 nucleotides line up with TRBD2. Trimming removed 3 bases from V and 2 bases from J; junction bases left unmatched: 10. Germline CDR1 SGHKS, CDR2 YYEKEE (reference sequence). The CDR3 extends over 19 amino acids. For the CDR3, the DNA is TGTGCCAGCAGCTCCTTGGGGACTAGCGGGAGGGCCTATCAAGAGACCCAGTACTTC. This sequence encodes CASSSLGTSGRAYQETQYF.

The chain links TRBV6-6 to TRBJ2-5; D not certain. Trimming pared 7 bases from V and 8 bases from J, leaving 14 bases between. CDR3 length: 12 residues. Germline V gene lookup returns CDR1 MNHNY and CDR2 SVGAGI (reference sequence). CDR3 amino acids: CASNDPPGTQYF. DNA of the CDR3: TGTGCCAGCAATGACCCACCCGGCACCCAGTACTTC.

The genes are TRBV25-1 and TRBJ1-3; tentatively, D is TRBD1 (5 bases). Germline CDR1 is MGHDK and CDR2 is SYGVNS. This CDR3 has 13 amino acids. The V and J ends lost 10 bases and 0 bases respectively, with 10 bases between them. In DNA, the CDR3 is TGTGCCACCCGGGACTACTCTGGAAACACCATATATTTT. Protein: CATRDYSGNTIYF.

The V gene is TRBV7-2, the J gene TRBJ1-1; possible D gene TRBD1, 6 bases. The ends were cut back, 5 bases at V and 4 bases at J, with 14 bases in the middle. The CDR3 covers 14 residues. CDR1 and CDR2 (germline): SGHTA, FQGNSA. In DNA form, the CDR3 reads TGTGCCAGCAGCCCGGGGGCATTGTTCACTGAAGCTTTCTTT. Encoded protein: CASSPGALFTEAFF.

V usage is TRBV19 and J usage is TRBJ1-6; no clear D. The germline CDR1 and CDR2 sequences are LNHDA and SQIVND (reference sequence). The CDR3 has 14 residues. V lost 3 bases and J lost 6, with 9 bases in between. CDR3 sequence reads: CASSMMRINSPLHF. The CDR3 DNA reads as TGTGCCAGTAGTATGATGCGGATTAATTCACCCCTCCACTTT.

The V and J genes are TRBV7-2 and TRBJ1-1, with a possible D match to TRBD1 (6 bases). Germline-derived CDR1 and CDR2 are SGHTA and FQGNSA. The CDR3 has 13 residues. Trimming cost V 4 bases and J 1 base, with 7 bases left between them. In DNA, the CDR3 is TGTGCCAGCAGCTCGGGACAGAACACTGAAGCTTTCTTT. Protein product: CASSSGQNTEAFF.

The V and J genes are TRBV7-2 and TRBJ2-2, with D maybe TRBD2 (6 bases). From germline, CDR1 is SGHTA and CDR2 FQGNSA. The CDR3 is 15 residues long. Trimming pared 1 base from V and 4 bases from J, leaving 10 bases between. As DNA, the CDR3 is TGTGCCAGCAGCTTAGAGGCGGGGAGCACCGGGGAGCTGTTTTTT. It yields the protein CASSLEAGSTGELFF.

The V gene is TRBV19, the J gene TRBJ2-3, with unresolved D. The CDR3 consists of 14 residues. Germline V lookup: CDR1 LNHDA, CDR2 SQIVND (reference sequence). Trimming pared 6 bases from V and 0 bases from J, leaving 10 bases between. The CDR3 is CASRVATSTDTQYF. CDR3 coding DNA: TGTGCCAGTAGGGTTGCTACTAGCACAGATACGCAGTATTTT.